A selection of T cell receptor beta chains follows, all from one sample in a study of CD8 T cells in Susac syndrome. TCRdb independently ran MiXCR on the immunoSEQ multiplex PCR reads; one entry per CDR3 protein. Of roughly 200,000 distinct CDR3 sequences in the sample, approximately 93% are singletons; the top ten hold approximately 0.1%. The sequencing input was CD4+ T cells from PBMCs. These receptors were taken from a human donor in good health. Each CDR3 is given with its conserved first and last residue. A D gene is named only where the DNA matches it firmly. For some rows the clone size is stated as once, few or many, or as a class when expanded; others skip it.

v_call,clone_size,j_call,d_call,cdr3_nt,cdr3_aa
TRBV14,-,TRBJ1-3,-,TGTGCCAGCAGCCTCTCGCACGGACGGGGGAACACCATATATTTT,CASSLSHGRGNTIYF
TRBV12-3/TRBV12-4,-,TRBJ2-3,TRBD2,TGTGCCAGCAGTCCCTGGACTAGCGGGGGGAGCACAGATACGCAGTATTTT,CASSPWTSGGSTDTQYF
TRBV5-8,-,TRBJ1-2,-,TGTGCCAGCAGCTTGGCGGAAGGGTATAGAATTGATGGCTACACCTTC,CASSLAEGYRIDGYTF
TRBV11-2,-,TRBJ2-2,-,TGTGCCACCAAAAGGACCGGGGAGCTGTTTTTT,CATKRTGELFF
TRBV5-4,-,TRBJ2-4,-,TGTGCCAGCAGCCAGCCGGGCGAGGGCATTCAGTACTTC,CASSQPGEGIQYF
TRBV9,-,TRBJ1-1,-,TGTGCCAGCAGCGGGTACAGCTACACTGAAGCTTTCTTT,CASSGYSYTEAFF
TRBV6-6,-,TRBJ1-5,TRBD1,TGTGCCAGCTCCGAGAAGGGGGCGAATAGCAATCAGCCCCAGCATTTT,CASSEKGANSNQPQHF
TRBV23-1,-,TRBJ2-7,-,TGCGCCAGCAGTCTCCGACAGGACTACGAGCAGTACTTC,CASSLRQDYEQYF
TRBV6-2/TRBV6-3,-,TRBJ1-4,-,TGTGCCAGCAGTTCGGGCAGACAGAATGAAAAACTGTTTTTT,CASSSGRQNEKLFF
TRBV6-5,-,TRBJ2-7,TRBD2,TGTGCCAGCAGCCCTCGGGGGGTCGCCTCCTACGAGCAGTACTTC,CASSPRGVASYEQYF
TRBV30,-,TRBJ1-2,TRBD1,TGTGCCTGGAGTGCCCCCCACCTGAGACAGGGAGACTATGGCTACACCTTC,CAWSAPHLRQGDYGYTF
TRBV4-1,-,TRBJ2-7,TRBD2,TGCGCCAGCAGCCAACTAGCGGGGAACACCTACGAGCAGTACTTC,CASSQLAGNTYEQYF
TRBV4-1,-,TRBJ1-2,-,TGCGCCAGCAGCCAAGATTCGTCTAACTATGGCTACACCTTC,CASSQDSSNYGYTF
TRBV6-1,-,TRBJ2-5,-,TGTGCCAGCAGTCCGAACCAAGAGACCCAGTACTTC,CASSPNQETQYF
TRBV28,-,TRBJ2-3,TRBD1,TGTGCCAGCGGGACAGGGGGCTCAGATACGCAGTATTTT,CASGTGGSDTQYF
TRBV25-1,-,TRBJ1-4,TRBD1,TGTGCCAGCAGTGAAGGGACAGCCCCTTTTGAAAAACTGTTTTTT,CASSEGTAPFEKLFF
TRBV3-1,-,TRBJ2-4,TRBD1,TGTGCCAGCAGCCTAACTTCCCGGGACAGGGGGTCACAAGCCAAAAACATTCAGTACTTC,CASSLTSRDRGSQAKNIQYF
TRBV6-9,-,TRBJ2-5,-,TGTGCCAGCCTGGAGGAGACCCAGTACTTC,CASLEETQYF
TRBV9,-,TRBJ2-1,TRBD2,TGTGCCAGCAGTAGACTAGCGGCCTACAATGAGCAGTTCTTC,CASSRLAAYNEQFF
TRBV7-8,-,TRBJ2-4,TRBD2,TGTGCCAGCAGCTCGGGGGGACTACTAAACATTCAGTACTTC,CASSSGGLLNIQYF
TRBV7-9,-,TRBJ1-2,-,TGTGCCAGCAGCCGTTCAGAATGGGATGGCTACACCTTC,CASSRSEWDGYTF
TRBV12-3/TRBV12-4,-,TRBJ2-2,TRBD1,TGTGCCTCCTCAGACAGGGTGAAGACCGGGGAGCTGTTTTTT,CASSDRVKTGELFF
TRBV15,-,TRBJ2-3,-,TGTGCCACCAAACGCGGGGGACAAGATACGCAGTATTTT,CATKRGGQDTQYF
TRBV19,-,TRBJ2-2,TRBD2,TGTGCCTCAACACGACGGTGGACTAGCGGGAAACTGAACACCGGGGAGCTGTTTTTT,CASTRRWTSGKLNTGELFF
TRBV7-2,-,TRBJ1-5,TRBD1,TGTGCCAGCTCCCGACAGGGCAAGGGCGAGCCCCAGCATTTT,CASSRQGKGEPQHF
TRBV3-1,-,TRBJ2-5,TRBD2,TGTGCCAGCAGCCAAGAACTAGCGGGGGGCATTGGAGAGACCCAGTACTTC,CASSQELAGGIGETQYF
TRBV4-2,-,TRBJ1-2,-,TGTGCCAGCAGCCAAGAGGGCCACTATGGCTACACCTTC,CASSQEGHYGYTF
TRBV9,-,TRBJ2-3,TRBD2,TGTGCCAGCAGCGTAGAATCCGGGGGGGCAGATACGCAGTATTTT,CASSVESGGADTQYF
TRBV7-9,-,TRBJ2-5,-,TGTACCAGCAGACGACAGGGCGGGAAAGAGACCCAGTACTTC,CTSRRQGGKETQYF
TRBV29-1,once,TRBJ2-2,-,TGCAGCGCCTCAAGACCCGGCGTTAACACCGGGGAGCTGTTTTTT,CSASRPGVNTGELFF
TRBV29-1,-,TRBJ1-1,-,TGCAGGGTCCTCTCGGGCGGTGAAGCTTTCTTT,CRVLSGGEAFF
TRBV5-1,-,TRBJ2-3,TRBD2,TGCGCCAGCAGCTTAAATCGACTAGCGGGGGTCTGGACAGATACGCAGTATTTT,CASSLNRLAGVWTDTQYF
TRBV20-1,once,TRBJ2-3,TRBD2,TGCAGTGTAGTACCAAGCGGGGTAACAGATACGCAGTATTTT,CSVVPSGVTDTQYF
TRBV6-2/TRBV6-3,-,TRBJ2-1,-,TGTGCCAGCAGTCCACGATTCAGCCGCTACAATGAGCAGTTCTTC,CASSPRFSRYNEQFF